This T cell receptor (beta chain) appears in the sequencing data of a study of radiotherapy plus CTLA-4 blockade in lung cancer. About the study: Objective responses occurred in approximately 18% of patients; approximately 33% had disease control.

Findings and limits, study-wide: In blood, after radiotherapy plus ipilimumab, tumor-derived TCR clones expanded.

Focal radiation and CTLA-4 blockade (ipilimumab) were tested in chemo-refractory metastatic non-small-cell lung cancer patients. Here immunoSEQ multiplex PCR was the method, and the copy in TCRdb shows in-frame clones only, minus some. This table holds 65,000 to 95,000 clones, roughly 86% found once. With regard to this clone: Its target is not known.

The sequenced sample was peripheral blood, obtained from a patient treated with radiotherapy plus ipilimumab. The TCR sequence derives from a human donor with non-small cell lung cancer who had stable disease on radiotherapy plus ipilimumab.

The CDR3 reads CASSPRTTDTQYF. CDR3 nucleotide sequence: TGTGCCAGCAGCCCAAGGACCACAGATACGCAGTATTTT. The J gene is TRBJ2-3, the V gene TRBV7-3; D is unclear. Per the germline V gene, CDR1 is SGHTA and CDR2 is FQGTGA. This CDR3 is 13 amino acids long. V was shortened by 5 bases and J by 2 bases, with 8 bases between the two germline ends.